This T cell receptor (beta chain) was sequenced for a study of blood T cell repertoires in COVID-19. Overall study: Researchers got acute and convalescent COVID-19 samples from the United States, Italy and Spain. Sources were T cells, B-cell-depleted T cells, or PBMCs; the material itself was cDNA or gDNA.

This clone was observed once. Authors' methods: Estimates of nucleated cell counts were drawn from the amplification of reference gene primers. The table came from immunoSEQ multiplex PCR; TCRdb's copy has only in-frame clones and leaves some out. The V and J calls and clone size come from that table; D and trimming were worked out from the DNA. The sample comprises fewer than 70,000 clones, around 79% of which are singletons, and 4.5% to 6% rests with the top ten. Germline lookup yields CDR1 MNHNY and CDR2 SVGAGI (reference sequence). After removal of 6 bases from V and 5 bases from J, the junction contained 1 base not matched to a gene. CDR3 length: 11 residues.

The receptor was isolated from a human donor in a cohort sampled during active COVID-19. Input material: peripheral blood. J is TRBJ2-7 and V is TRBV6-6; 7 bases are a match to TRBD1. Written as DNA, the CDR3 is TGTGCCAGCAGAGACAGGGACGAGCAGTACTTC. Protein: CASRDRDEQYF.